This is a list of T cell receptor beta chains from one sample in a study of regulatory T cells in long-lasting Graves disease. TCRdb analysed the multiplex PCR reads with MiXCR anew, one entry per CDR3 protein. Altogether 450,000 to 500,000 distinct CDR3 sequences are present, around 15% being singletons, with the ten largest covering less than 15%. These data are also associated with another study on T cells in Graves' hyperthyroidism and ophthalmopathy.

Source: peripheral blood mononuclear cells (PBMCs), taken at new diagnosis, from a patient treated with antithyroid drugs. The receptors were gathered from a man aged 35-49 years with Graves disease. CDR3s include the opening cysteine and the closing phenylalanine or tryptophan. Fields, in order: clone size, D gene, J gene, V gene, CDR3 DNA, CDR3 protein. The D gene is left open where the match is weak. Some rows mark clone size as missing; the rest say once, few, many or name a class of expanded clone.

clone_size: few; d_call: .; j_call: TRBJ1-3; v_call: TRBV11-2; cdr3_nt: TGTGCCAGCAGCTCCAGGGTTAGCTCTGGAAACACCATATATTTT; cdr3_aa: CASSSRVSSGNTIYF
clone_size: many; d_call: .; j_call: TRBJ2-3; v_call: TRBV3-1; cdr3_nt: TGTGCCAGCAGCCAACCCCCTTCCGGGATACGGACAGATACGCAGTATTTT; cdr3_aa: CASSQPPSGIRTDTQYF
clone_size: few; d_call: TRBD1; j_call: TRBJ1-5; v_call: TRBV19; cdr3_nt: TGTGCCAGTAGTATAACCGGACAGGGAGAACAGCCCCAGCATTTT; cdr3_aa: CASSITGQGEQPQHF
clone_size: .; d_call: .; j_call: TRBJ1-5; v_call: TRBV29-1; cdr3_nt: TGCAGCGTTGTCCTCAATCAGCCCCAGCATTTT; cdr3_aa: CSVVLNQPQHF
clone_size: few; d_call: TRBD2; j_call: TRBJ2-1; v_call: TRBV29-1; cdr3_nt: TGCAGCGTTGAAGATCCTAGCGGGGGGATCAATGAGCAGTTCTTC; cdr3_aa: CSVEDPSGGINEQFF
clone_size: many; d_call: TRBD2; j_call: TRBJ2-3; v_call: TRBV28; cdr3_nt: TGTGCCAGCAGTCGAGCGGGGAGCACAGATACGCAGTATTTT; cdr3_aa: CASSRAGSTDTQYF
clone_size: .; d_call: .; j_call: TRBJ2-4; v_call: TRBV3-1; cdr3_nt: TGTGCCAGCAGCCATTCCGCCAAAAACATTCAGTACTTC; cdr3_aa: CASSHSAKNIQYF
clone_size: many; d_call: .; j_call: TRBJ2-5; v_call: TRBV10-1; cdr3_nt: TGCGCCAGCAGTGACAACGTAGAAGAGACCCAGTACTTC; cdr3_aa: CASSDNVEETQYF
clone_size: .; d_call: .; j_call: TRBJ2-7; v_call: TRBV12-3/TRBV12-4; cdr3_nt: TGTGCCAGCAGTTTTAGGGGGTTTGACTACGAGCAGTACTTC; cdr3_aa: CASSFRGFDYEQYF
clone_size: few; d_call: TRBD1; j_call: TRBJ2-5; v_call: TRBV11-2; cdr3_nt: TGTGCCAGCAGCGACAGGGACCAAGAGACCCAGTACTTC; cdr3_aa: CASSDRDQETQYF
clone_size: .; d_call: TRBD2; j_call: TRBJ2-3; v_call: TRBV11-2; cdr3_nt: TGTGCCAGCAGCCAAACTAGCGGGAGGCCCAGCGCAGATACGCAGTATTTT; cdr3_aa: CASSQTSGRPSADTQYF
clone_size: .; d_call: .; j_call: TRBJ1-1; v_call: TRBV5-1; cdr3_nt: TGCGCCAGCAGCACGACAGCGAACACTGAAGCTTTCTTT; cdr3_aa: CASSTTANTEAFF
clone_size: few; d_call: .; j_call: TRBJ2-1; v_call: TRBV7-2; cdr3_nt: TGTGCCAGCAGCTTAGATTCCCCCCCTAATGAGCAGTTCTTC; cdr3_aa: CASSLDSPPNEQFF
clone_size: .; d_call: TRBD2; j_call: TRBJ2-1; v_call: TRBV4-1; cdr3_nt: TGCGCCAGCAGCCACTCTAGCGGCACCGTGCATGAGCAGTTCTTC; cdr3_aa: CASSHSSGTVHEQFF
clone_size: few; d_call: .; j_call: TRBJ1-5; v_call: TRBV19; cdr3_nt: TGTGCCAGTAGTCCGGGGACACGTAGCAATCAGCCCCAGCATTTT; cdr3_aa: CASSPGTRSNQPQHF
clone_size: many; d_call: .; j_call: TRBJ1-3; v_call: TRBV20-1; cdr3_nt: TGCAGTGTTTACCCGGGACGCAGGCCACGAAACACCATATATTTT; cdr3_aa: CSVYPGRRPRNTIYF
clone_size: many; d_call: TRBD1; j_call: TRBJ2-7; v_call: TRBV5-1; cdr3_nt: TGCGCCAGCAGCACCCGACAGGGCCCCTACGAGCAGTACTTC; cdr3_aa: CASSTRQGPYEQYF
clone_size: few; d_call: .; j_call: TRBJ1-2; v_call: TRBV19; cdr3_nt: TGTGCCAGTAGTATTTCGGCAGCGACAGTCAACTATGGCTACACCTTC; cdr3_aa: CASSISAATVNYGYTF
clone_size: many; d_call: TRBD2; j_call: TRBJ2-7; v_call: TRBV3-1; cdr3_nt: TGTGCCAGCACCTCTGTAGCGGGAGGTCCGTACGAGCAGTACTTC; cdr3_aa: CASTSVAGGPYEQYF
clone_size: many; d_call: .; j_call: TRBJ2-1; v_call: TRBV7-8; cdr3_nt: TGTGCCAGCAGCTTAGGCGTCGGGCCCACCTCCTACAATGAGCAGTTCTTC; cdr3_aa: CASSLGVGPTSYNEQFF
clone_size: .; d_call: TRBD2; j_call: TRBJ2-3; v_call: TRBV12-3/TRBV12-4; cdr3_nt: TGTGCCAGCAGTTTAGACCCGGGACTAGCGGCCTTAACGCAGTATTTT; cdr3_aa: CASSLDPGLAALTQYF
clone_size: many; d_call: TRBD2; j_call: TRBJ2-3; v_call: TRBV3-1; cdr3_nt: TGTGCCAGCAGCCAAGATCCCGAGACTAGCGGGAGCACAGATACGCAGTATTTT; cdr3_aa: CASSQDPETSGSTDTQYF
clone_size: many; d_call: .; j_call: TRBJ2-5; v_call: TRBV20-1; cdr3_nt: TGCAGTGCATTCCCTAGGGCCGCGGAGACCCAGTACTTC; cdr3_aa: CSAFPRAAETQYF
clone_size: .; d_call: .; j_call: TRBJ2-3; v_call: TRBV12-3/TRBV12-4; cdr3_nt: TGTGCCAGCAGCGCGAGAGAGGGCGTAGATACGCAGTATTTT; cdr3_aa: CASSAREGVDTQYF
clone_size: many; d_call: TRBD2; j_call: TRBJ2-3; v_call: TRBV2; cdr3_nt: TGTGCCAGCAGTGAACTCGCGGGAGAGGGAGATACGCAGTATTTT; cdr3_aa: CASSELAGEGDTQYF
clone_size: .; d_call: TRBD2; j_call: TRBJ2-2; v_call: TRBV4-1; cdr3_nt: TGCGCCAGCAGCCGGCCTAGGGGCGGGAGACAGTTCGGGGAGCTGTTTTTT; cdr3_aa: CASSRPRGGRQFGELFF
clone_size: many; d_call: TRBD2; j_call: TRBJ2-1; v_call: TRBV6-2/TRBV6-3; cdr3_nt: TGTGCCAGCATTACTAGCGGGAGCGAGCAGTTCTTC; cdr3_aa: CASITSGSEQFF
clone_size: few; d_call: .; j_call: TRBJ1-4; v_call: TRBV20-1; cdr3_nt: TGCAGTGCCAAGGACAGTTCCGAAAAACTGTTTTTT; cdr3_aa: CSAKDSSEKLFF
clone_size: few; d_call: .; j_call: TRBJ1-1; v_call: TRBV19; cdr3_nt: TGTGCCAGTACCACAGGGTACCTCACTGAAGCTTTCTTT; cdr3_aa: CASTTGYLTEAFF
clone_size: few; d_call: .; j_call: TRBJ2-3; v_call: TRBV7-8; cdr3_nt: TGTGCCAGCGGGGAGGCGGGACCCACAGATACGCAGTATTTT; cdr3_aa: CASGEAGPTDTQYF
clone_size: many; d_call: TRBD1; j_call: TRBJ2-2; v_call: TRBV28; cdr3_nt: TGTGCCAGCACCTCAGCATTAGGGGGGACAGGGTCCCCCGGGGAGCTGTTTTTT; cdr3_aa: CASTSALGGTGSPGELFF
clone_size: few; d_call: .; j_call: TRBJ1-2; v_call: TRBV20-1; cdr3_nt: TGCAGTGCTAAACTTCACGTGAGATATGGCTACACCTTC; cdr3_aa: CSAKLHVRYGYTF
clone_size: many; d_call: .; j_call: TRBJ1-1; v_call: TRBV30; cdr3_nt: TGTGCCTGGAGTAAAGAAAACACTGAAGCTTTCTTT; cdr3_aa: CAWSKENTEAFF
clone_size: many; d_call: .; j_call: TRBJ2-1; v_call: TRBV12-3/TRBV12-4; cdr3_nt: TGCGCCAGTAGCGTCAGACTCAGCTCCTACAATGAGCAGTTCTTC; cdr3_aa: CASSVRLSSYNEQFF
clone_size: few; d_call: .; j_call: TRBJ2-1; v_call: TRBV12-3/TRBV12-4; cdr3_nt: TGTGCCAGCAGTTTCAGCCGTAACGGGGGCAATGAGCAGTTCTTC; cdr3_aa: CASSFSRNGGNEQFF
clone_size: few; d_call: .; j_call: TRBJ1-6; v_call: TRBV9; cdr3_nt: TGTGCCAGCAGCGTAGGATTCGGAAATAATTCACCCCTCCACTTT; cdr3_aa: CASSVGFGNNSPLHF
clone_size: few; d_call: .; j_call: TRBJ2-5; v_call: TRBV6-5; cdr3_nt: TGTGCCAGCAGTTCCCGGCTGGGTGTACTGGAGACCCAGTACTTC; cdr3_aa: CASSSRLGVLETQYF
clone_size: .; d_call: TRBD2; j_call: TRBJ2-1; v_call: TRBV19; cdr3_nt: TGTGCCAGTATTCCTAGCGGGAGCTCCTACAATGAGCAGTTCTTC; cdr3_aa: CASIPSGSSYNEQFF
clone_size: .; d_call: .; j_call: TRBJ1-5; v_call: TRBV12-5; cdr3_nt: TGTGCTAGTGGTTTGGCGGGTTCGATCCAGCATTTT; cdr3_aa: CASGLAGSIQHF
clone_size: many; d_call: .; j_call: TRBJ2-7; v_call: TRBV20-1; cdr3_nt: TGCAGTGCTTCCGAGAATGTATACGAGCAGTACTTC; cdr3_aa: CSASENVYEQYF
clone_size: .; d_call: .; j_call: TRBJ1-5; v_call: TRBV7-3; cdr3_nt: TGTGCCAGCAGCACTCACAGGGACCAGCCCCAGCATTTT; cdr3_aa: CASSTHRDQPQHF
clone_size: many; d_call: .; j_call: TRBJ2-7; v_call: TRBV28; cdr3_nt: TGTGCCACACACAGGGGGAGGGCCTTCGAGCAGTACTTC; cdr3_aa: CATHRGRAFEQYF